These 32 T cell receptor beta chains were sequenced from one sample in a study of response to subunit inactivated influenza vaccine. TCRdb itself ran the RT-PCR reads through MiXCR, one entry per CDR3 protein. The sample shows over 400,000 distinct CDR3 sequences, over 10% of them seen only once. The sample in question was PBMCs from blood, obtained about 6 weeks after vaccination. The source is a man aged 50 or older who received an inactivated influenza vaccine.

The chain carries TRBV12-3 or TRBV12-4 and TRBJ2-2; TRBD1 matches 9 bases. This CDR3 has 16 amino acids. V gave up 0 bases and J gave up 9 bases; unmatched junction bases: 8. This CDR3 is CASSLAWNRGPRELFF. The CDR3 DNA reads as TGTGCCAGCAGTTTAGCCTGGAACAGGGGGCCGAGGGAGCTGTTTTTT.

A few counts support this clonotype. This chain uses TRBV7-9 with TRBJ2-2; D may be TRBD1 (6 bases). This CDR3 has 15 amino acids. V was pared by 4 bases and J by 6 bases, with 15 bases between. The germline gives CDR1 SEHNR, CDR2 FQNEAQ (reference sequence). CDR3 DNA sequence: TGTGCCAGCAGCTCGGACAGCCGACTTGCCGGGGAGCTGTTTTTT. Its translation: CASSSDSRLAGELFF.

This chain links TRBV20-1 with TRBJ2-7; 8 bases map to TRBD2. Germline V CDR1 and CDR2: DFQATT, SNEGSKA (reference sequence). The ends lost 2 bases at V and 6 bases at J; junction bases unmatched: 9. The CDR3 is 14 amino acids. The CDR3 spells CSARRREELGEQYF. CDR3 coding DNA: TGCAGTGCTAGAAGGCGGGAGGAATTGGGCGAGCAGTACTTC.

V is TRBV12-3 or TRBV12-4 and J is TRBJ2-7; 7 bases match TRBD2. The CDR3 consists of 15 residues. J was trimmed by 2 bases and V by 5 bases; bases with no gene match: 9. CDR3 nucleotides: TGTGCCAGCAGTACTAAGACTAGCAGAGCCTACGAGCAGTACTTC. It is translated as CASSTKTSRAYEQYF.

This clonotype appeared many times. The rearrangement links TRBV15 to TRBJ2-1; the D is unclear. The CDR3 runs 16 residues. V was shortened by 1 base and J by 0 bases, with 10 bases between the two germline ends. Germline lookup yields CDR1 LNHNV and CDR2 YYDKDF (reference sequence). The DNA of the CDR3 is TGTGCCACCAGCAGAGTCCTGGGGAACTCCTACAATGAGCAGTTCTTC. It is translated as CATSRVLGNSYNEQFF.

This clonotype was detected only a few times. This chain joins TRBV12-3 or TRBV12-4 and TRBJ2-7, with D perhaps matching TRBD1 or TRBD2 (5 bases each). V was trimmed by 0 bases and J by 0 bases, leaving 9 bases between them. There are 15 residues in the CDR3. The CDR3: CASSLAIGGSYEQYF. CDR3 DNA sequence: TGTGCCAGCAGTTTAGCGATTGGGGGCTCCTACGAGCAGTACTTC.

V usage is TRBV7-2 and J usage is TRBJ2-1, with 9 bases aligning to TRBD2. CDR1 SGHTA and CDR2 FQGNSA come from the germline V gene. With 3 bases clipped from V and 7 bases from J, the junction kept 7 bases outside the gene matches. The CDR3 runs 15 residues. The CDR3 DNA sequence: TGTGCCAGCAGCTTTAGAGCGGGAGGCCGGAATGAGCAGTTCTTC. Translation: CASSFRAGGRNEQFF.

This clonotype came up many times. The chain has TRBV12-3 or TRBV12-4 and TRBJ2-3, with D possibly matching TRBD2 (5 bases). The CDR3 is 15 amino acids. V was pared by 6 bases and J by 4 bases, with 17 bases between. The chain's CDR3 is CASSRTRDRADTQYF. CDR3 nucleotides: TGTGCCAGCAGCCGGACGAGGGATCGGGCAGATACGCAGTATTTT.

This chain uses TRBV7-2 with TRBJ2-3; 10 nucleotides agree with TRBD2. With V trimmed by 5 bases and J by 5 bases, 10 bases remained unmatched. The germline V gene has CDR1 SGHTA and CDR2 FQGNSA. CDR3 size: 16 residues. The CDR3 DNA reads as TGTGCCAGCAGCCGCTTAGCGGGAGGAGGAGTAGATACGCAGTATTTT. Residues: CASSRLAGGGVDTQYF.

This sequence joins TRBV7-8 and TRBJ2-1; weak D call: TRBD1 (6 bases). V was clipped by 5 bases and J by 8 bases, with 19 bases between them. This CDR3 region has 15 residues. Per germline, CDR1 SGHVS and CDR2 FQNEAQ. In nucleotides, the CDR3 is TGTGCCAGCAGCCTGGGGGCCTCCTGGTGGGATGAGCAGTTCTTC. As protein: CASSLGASWWDEQFF.

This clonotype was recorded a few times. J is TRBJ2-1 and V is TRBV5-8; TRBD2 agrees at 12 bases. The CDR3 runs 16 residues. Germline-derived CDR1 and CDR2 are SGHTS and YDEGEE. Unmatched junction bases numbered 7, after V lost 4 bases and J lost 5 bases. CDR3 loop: CASSLQTSGSHNEQFF. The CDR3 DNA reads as TGTGCCAGCAGCCTACAGACTAGCGGGAGCCACAATGAGCAGTTCTTC.

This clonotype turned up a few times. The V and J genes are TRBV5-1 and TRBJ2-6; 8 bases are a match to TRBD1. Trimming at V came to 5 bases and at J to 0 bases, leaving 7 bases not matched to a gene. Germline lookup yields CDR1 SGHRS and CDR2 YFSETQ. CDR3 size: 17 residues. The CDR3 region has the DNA TGCGCCAGCAGAGGACAGGGTCTAACCTCTGGGGCCAACGTCCTGACTTTC. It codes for CASRGQGLTSGANVLTF.

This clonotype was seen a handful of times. CDR3 sequence: CASSLARLNTSTDTQYF. The CDR3 DNA follows: TGTGCCAGCAGCTTGGCCCGACTGAATACTAGCACAGATACGCAGTATTTT. This chain links TRBV5-5 with TRBJ2-3; D remains unclear. Deletions cut 0 bases from V and 0 bases from J, with 14 bases between. The length of the CDR3 is 17 residues. The V gene's germline CDR1 is SGHKS and CDR2 YYEKEE (reference sequence).

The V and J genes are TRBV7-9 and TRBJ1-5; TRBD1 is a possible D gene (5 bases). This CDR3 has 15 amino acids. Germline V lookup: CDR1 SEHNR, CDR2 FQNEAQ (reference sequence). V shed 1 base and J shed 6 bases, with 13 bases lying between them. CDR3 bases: TGTGCCAGCAGCTTAGGGGGCGTAGGAGGTCAGCCCCAGCATTTT. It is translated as CASSLGGVGGQPQHF.

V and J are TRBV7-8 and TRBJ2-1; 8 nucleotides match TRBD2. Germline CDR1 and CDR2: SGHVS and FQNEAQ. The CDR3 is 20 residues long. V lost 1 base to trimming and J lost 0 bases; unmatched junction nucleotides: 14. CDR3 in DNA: TGTGCCAGCAGCTTAGGGGCGGGGGGAAGATTCCTAAGCTCCTACAATGAGCAGTTCTTC. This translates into CASSLGAGGRFLSSYNEQFF. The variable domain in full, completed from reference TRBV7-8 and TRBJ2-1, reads GAGVSQSPRYKVAKRGQDVALRCDPISGHVSLFWYQQALGQGPEFLTYFQNEAQLDKSGLPSDRFFAERPEGSVSTLKIQRTQQEDSAVYLCASSLGAGGRFLSSYNEQFFGPGTRLTVL.

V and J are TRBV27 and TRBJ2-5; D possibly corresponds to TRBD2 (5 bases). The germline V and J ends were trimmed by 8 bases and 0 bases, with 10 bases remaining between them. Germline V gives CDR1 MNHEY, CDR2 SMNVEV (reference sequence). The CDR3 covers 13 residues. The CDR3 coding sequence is TGTGCCAGCCGCGGGTTTGACCAAGAGACCCAGTACTTC. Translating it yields CASRGFDQETQYF.

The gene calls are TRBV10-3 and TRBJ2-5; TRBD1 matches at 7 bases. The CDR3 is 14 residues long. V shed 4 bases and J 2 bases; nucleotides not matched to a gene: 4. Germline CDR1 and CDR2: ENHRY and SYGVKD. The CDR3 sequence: CAISGDRVQETQYF. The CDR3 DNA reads TGTGCCATCAGTGGAGACAGGGTTCAAGAGACCCAGTACTTC.

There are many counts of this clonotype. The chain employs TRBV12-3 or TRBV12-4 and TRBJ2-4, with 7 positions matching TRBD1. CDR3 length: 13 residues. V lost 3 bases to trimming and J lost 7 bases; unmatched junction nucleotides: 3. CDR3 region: CASSFGRGNIQYF. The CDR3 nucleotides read TGTGCCAGCAGTTTCGGCAGGGGGAACATTCAGTACTTC.

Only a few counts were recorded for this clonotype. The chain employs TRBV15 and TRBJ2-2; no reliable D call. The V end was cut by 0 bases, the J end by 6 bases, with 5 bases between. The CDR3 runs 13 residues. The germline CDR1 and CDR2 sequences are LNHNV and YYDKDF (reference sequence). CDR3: CATSRDTAGELFF. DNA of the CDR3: TGTGCCACCAGCAGAGATACGGCCGGGGAGCTGTTTTTT.

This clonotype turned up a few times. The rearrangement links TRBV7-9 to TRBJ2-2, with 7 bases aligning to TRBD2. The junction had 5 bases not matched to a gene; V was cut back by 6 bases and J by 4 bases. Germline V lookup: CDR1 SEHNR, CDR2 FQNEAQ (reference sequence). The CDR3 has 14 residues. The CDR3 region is CASSKSGATGELFF. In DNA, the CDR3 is TGTGCCAGCAGTAAAAGCGGGGCCACCGGGGAGCTGTTTTTT.

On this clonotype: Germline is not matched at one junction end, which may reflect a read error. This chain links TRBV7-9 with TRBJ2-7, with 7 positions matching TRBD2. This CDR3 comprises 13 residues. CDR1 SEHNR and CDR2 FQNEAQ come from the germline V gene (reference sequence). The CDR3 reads CASSVAGTHEQYF. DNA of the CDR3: TGTGCCAGCAGCGTAGCGGGTACCCACGAGCAGTACTTC.

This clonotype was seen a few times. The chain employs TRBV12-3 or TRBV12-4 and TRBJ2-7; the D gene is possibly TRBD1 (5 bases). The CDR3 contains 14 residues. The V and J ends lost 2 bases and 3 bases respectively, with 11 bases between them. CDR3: CASSLSARDYEQYF. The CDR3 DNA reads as TGTGCCAGCAGTTTATCGGCCAGGGACTACGAGCAGTACTTC.

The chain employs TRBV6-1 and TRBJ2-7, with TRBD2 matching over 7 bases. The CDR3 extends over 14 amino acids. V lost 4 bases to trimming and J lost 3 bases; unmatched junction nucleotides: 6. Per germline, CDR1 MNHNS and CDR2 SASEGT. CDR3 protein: CASSAGGLRYEQYF. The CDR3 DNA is TGTGCCAGCAGTGCGGGAGGCCTCCGCTACGAGCAGTACTTC.

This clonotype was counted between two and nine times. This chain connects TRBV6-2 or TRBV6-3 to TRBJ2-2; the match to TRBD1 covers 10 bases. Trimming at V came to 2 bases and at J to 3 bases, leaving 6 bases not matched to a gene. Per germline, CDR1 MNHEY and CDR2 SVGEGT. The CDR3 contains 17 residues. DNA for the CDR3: TGTGCCAGCAGTTACGTCGTAGGGACAGGGGACACCGGGGAGCTGTTTTTT. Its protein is CASSYVVGTGDTGELFF.

CDR3 nucleotides: TGCGCCAGCAGCTCTAGACTAGCGGGGGGTCGAGAGACCCAGTACTTC. Its protein product is CASSSRLAGGRETQYF. The rearrangement joins TRBV4-1 to TRBJ2-5; 13 positions match TRBD2. The CDR3 contains 16 residues. The germline CDR1 and CDR2 sequences are MGHRA and YSYEKL. Trimming at V came to 5 bases and at J to 4 bases, leaving 7 bases not matched to a gene.

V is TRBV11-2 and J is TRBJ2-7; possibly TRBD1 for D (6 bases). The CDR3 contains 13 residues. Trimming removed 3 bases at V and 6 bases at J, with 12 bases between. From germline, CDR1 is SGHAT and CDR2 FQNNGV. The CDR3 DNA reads TGTGCCAGCAGCTTCCCCAGGGGTCTCGAGCAGTACTTC. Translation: CASSFPRGLEQYF.

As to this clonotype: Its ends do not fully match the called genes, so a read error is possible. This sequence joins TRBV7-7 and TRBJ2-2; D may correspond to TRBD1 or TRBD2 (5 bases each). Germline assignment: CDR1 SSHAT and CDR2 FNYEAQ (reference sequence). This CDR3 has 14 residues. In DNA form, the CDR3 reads TGTGCTAGCAGCTACCGGGACGGCACCGGGGAGCTGTTTTTT. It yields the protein CASSYRDGTGELFF. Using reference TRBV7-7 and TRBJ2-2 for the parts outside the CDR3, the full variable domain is GAGVSQSPRYKVTKRGQDVTLRCDPISSHATLYWYQQALGQGPEFLTYFNYEAQPDKSGLPSDRFSAERPEGSISTLTIQRTEQRDSAMYRCASSYRDGTGELFFGEGSRLTVL.

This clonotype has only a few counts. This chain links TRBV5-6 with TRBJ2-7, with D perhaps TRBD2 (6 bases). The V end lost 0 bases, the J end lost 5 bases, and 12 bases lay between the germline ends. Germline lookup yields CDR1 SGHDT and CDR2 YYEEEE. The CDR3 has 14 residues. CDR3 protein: CASSLAVPGDEQYF. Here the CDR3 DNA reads TGTGCCAGCAGCTTGGCGGTTCCGGGGGACGAGCAGTACTTC.

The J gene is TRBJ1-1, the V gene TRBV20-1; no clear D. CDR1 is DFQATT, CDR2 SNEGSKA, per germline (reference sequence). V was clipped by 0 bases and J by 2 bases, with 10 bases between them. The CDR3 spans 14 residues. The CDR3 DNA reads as TGCAGTGCTAGAGATACGGGATTAAACACTGAAGCTTTCTTT. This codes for CSARDTGLNTEAFF.

Here the CDR3 reads CASSFFGGRKDTQYF. The CDR3 DNA follows: TGTGCCAGCAGCTTTTTCGGGGGGCGCAAAGATACGCAGTATTTT. This chain links TRBV7-9 with TRBJ2-3, with a possible D match to TRBD2 (7 bases). The germline V and J ends were trimmed by 3 bases and 5 bases, with 15 bases remaining between them. This CDR3 region has 15 residues. The germline gives CDR1 SEHNR, CDR2 FQNEAQ (reference sequence).

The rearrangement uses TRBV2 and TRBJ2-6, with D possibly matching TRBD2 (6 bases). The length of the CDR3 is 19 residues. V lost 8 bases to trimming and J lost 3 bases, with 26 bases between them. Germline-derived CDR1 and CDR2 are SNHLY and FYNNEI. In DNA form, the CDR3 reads TGTGCCAGCTGTTTGAGAAGGGAGGTGGAGGCTCTTGGGGCCAACGTCCTGACTTTC. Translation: CASCLRREVEALGANVLTF.

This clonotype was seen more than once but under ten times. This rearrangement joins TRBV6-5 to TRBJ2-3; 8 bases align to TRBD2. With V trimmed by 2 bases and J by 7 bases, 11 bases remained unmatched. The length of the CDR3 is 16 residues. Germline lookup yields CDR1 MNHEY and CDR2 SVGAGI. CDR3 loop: CASSYLISGRPHTQYF. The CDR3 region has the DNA TGTGCCAGCAGTTACCTCATAAGCGGGAGACCTCATACGCAGTATTTT.